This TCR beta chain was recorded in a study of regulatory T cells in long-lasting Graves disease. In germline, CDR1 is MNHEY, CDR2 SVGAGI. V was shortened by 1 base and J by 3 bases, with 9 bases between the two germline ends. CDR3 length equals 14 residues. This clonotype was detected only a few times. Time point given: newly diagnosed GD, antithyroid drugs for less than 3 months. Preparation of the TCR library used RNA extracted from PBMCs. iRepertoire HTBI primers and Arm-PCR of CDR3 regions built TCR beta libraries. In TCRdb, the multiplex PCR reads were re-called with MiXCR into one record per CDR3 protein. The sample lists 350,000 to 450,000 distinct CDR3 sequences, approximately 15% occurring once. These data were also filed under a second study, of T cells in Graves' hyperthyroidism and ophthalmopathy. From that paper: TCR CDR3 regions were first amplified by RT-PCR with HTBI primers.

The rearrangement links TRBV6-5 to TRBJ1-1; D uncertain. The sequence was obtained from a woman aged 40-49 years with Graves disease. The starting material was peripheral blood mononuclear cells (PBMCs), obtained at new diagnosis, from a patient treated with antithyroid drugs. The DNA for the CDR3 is TGTGCCAGCAGTTACTTTTTAATGTACACTGAAGCTTTCTTT. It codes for CASSYFLMYTEAFF.